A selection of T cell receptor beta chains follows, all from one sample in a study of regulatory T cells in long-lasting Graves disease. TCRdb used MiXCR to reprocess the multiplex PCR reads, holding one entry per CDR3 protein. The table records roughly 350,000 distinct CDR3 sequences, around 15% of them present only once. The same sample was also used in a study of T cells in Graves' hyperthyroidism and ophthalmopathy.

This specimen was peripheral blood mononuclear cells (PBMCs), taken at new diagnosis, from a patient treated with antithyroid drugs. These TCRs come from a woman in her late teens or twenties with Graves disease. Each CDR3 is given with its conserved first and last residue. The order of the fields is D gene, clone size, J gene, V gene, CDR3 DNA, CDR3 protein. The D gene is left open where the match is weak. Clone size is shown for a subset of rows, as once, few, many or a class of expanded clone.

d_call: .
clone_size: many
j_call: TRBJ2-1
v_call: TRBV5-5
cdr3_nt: TGTGCCAGCCACACCCTTCAGGGGGGCGCCTACAATGAGCAGTTCTTC
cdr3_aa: CASHTLQGGAYNEQFF

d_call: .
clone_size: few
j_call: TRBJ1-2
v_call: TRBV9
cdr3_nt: TGTGCCAGCAGCGGTGACGACGGCTACACCTTC
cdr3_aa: CASSGDDGYTF

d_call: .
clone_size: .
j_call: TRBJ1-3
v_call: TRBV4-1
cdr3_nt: TGCGCCAGCAGGGACTTTGGAGTCTCTGGAAACACCATATATTTT
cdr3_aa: CASRDFGVSGNTIYF

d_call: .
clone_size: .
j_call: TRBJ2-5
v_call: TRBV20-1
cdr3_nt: TGCAGTGCCGAGGGGGGCCAAGAGACCCAGTACTTC
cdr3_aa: CSAEGGQETQYF

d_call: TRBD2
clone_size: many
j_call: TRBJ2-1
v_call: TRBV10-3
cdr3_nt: TGTGCCATCATGGGAGGGGGACTAGTCTACAATGAGCAGTTCTTC
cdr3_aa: CAIMGGGLVYNEQFF

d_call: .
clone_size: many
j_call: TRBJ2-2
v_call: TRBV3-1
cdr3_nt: TGTGCCAGCAGCTCGGCCGGGGAGCTGTTTTTT
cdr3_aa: CASSSAGELFF

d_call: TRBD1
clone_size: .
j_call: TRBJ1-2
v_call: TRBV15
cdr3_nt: TGTGCCACCAGCAGAAAGGACAGGCGTAACTATGGCTACACCTTC
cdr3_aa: CATSRKDRRNYGYTF

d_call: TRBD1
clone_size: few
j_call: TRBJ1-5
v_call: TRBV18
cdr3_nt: TGTGCCAGCTCACCCAATCAACTCGGACAGGGGATTAATCAGCCCCAGCATTTT
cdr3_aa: CASSPNQLGQGINQPQHF

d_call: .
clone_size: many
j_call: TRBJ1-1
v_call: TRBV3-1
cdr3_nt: TGTGCCAGCAGCCAGACGGACGGTTTGAACACTGAAGCTTTCTTT
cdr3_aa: CASSQTDGLNTEAFF

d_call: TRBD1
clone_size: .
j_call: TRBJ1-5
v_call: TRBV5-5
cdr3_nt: TGTGCCAGCAGAGGGACAGGCGATCAGCCCCAGCATTTT
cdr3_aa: CASRGTGDQPQHF

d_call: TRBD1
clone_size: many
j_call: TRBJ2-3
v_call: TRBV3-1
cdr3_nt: TGTGCCATCGCCAGGGGGCTTGGCACAGATACGCAGTATTTT
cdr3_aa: CAIARGLGTDTQYF

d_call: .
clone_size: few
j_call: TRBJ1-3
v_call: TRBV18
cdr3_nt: TGTGCCAGCTCACCGGCATCGGTCTCTGGAAACACCATATATTTT
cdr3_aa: CASSPASVSGNTIYF

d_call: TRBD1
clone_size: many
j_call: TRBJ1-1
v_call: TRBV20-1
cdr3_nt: TGCAGTGCGAGGGGGGACAGGGCACGATCAACTGAAGCTTTCTTT
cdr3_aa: CSARGDRARSTEAFF

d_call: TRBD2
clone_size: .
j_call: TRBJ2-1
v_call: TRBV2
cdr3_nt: TGTGCCAGCAGGACTAGCGGGGCGCCCAATGAGCAGTTCTTC
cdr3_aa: CASRTSGAPNEQFF

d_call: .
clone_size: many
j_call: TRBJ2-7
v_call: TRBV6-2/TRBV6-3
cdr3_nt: TGTGCCAGCAGGGGCCAACAACCTCCCTACGAGCAGTACTTC
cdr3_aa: CASRGQQPPYEQYF

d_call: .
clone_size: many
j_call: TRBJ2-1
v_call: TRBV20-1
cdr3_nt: TGCAGTGCTAGGGGAACAGGGATAAGGACTTACAATGAGCAGTTCTTC
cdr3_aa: CSARGTGIRTYNEQFF

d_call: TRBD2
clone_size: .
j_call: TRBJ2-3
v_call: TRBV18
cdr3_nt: TGTGCCAGCTCGACTTCTAGCGGGAGAACAGATACGCAGTATTTT
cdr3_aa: CASSTSSGRTDTQYF

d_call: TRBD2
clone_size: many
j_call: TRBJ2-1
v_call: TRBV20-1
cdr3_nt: TGCAGTGCTAGAGGCCCAGGGGGCAAAGGTAGCGGGAGGGATTACAATGAGCAGTTCTTC
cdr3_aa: CSARGPGGKGSGRDYNEQFF

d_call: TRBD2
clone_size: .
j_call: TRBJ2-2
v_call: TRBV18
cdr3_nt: TGTGCCAGCTCAATCGTGACACCCCCACTAGCGGGAGTATTGACAGGCGGGGAGCTGTTTTTT
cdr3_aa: CASSIVTPPLAGVLTGGELFF

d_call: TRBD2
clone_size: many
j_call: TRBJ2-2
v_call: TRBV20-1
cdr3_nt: TGCAGTCTCATAGTTCCCCCGACTAGCGGGAGGGCGAACACCGGGGAGCTGTTTTTT
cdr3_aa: CSLIVPPTSGRANTGELFF

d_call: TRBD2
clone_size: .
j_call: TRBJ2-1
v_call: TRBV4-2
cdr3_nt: TGTGCCAGCAGCCAAGAAGAGGGCGGACTAGGAGGCAATGAGCAGTTCTTC
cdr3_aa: CASSQEEGGLGGNEQFF

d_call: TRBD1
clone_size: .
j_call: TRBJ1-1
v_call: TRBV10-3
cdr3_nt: TGTGCCATCAGTGGCCTAGGGGGCCCGGACACTGAAGCTTTCTTT
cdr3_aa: CAISGLGGPDTEAFF

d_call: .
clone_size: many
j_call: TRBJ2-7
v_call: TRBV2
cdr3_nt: TGTGCCAGCAGGAGAGGGACATTCTACGAGCAGTACTTC
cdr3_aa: CASRRGTFYEQYF

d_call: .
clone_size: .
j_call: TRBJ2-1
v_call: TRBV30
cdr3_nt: TGTGCCTGGAGCCCCGGGCTGCGTCGGGTGCAGTTCTTC
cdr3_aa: CAWSPGLRRVQFF

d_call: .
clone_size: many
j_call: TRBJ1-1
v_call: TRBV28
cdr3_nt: TGTGCCAGCAGTTTAATGGGGGAAGCGAGGACTGAAGCTTTCTTT
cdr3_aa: CASSLMGEARTEAFF

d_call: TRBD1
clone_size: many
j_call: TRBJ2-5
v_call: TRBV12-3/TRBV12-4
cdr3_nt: TGTGCCAGCAGTAAGAGGACAGGGGGCAGGGAAGAGACCCAGTACTTC
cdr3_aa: CASSKRTGGREETQYF

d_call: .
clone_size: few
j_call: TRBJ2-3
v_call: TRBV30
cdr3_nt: TGTGCCTGGAGTTCCCTCGGCGGATCAGATACGCAGTATTTT
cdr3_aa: CAWSSLGGSDTQYF

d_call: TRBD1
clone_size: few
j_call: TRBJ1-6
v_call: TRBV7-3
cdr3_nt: TGCCCTAGCCGGGACAGGGAGTTTAGGGATAATTCACCCCTCCACTTT
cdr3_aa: CPSRDREFRDNSPLHF

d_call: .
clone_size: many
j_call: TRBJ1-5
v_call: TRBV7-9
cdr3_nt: TGTGCCAGCTCTCTCGACAGTGCGAGCAATCAGCCCCAGCATTTT
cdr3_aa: CASSLDSASNQPQHF

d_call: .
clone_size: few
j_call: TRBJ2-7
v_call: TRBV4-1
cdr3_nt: TGCGCCAGCAGCCAAGATTGGGGCAGGACCTACGAGCAGTACTTC
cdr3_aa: CASSQDWGRTYEQYF

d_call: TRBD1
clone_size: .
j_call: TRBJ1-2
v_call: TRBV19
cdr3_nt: TGTGCCAGTAGTTTCCGGGACAGGGGACTTAACTATGGCTACACCTTC
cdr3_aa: CASSFRDRGLNYGYTF

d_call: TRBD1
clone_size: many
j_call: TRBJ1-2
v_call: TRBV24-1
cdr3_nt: TGTGCCACCAGTGGCGAGAACAGGGGCAATGGCTACACCTTC
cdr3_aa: CATSGENRGNGYTF